This entry concerns a single TCR beta chain. Its antigen is still unknown. No quality values exist for individual bases; no much larger clone is one base distant. These data belong to a study of cytomegalovirus exposure and HLA in healthy donors (dated by TCRdb to the late 2010s). For the wider study: An earlier analysis of roughly 500 of the donors reported 276 Gb of sequence data and approximately 120 million unique TCR beta sequences obtained from about 200 million T cells. Rather than drawing on any new phenotypic data, the later analysis identified candidate immune exposures from TCR beta sequences and the way those sequences occurred across donors. An earlier analysis of 587 of the donors used high-throughput TCR beta sequencing to judge whether each TCR beta V gene segment behaved as functional or pseudogenic. Using immunosequencing, the study profiled T cell repertoires from approximately 700 subjects and related those repertoires to cytomegalovirus serostatus. Donor age, sex, ethnicity and CMV serostatus were collected together with the repertoire data. Every repertoire in the discovery cohort had been generated on one and the same sequencing platform. HLA typing included class I and class II loci at four-digit resolution. In addition to the first cohort of 650 to 800 subjects, a separate validation cohort of 100 to 150 different subjects was used. Approximately 300 gigabases of sequencing data and around 80 million unique TCR sequences made up an early release that covered 500 to 650 HLA-typed donors. About five DR-DQ haplotypes were treated as single units for association and clustering because of strong linkage in the cohort. Typing coverage differed by locus: A, B, C, DRB1 and DQB1 were typed in roughly 629-630 donors, DQA1 in about 550, DPA1 in over 600, and DPB1 in 472. The study was designed to test whether signatures of past pathogen exposure could be identified by cataloging public T cell receptors. To predict cytomegalovirus infection status, the study combined high-throughput TCR immunosequencing, statistical association of individual TCRs with disease status, and machine learning. Among the approximately 420 genotyped donors, around 81% belonged to the genetic ancestry cluster associated with self-reported Caucasian donors. A later genetic analysis took genome-wide SNP genotypes for about 55% of the roughly 700 donors and used that subset as a discovery cohort. A later analysis re-examined previously published TCR beta repertoires from about 700 donors and added high-resolution HLA genotyping to investigate patterns of TCR occurrence. On average, around 230,000 unique TCR beta nucleotide sequences were sequenced per donor among 350 to 400 genotyped donors of the cohort, with 15% to 20% of those sequences being non-productive.

The library was prepared using the immunoSEQ multiplex PCR assay. For the multiplex PCR, a mixture combining 60 forward primers for TCR Vbeta segments and 13 reverse primers for TCR Jbeta segments was used. The CDR3 region of rearranged TCR beta genes was amplified from genomic DNA by a multiplex PCR assay. The amplified TCR beta libraries were sequenced on the Illumina HiSeq System as 87-base-pair reads. Under the source paper's analysis protocol: A later analysis counted about 80 million unique TCR beta chains across the 550 to 700 repertoires, and 9.5 million to 11 million of these chains were shared by at least two donors. A nearest-neighbor algorithm error-corrected the raw reads and collapsed the reads into unique sequences, merging closely related sequences to remove PCR and sequencing errors. V, D and J gene segments were assigned by aligning CDR3 sequences to IMGT reference sequences. Each retained sequence needed at least a six-nucleotide match to both a V gene segment and a J gene segment. A rearrangement was called productive if the CDR3 had no stop codons and remained in frame with V and J, and every other rearrangement was called non-productive. Following IMGT convention, CDR3 was defined as the stretch from the second conserved V-encoded cysteine to the conserved J-encoded phenylalanine. Sequences without an unambiguous match to a single V gene segment were excluded from the earlier analysis of 450 to 750 of the donors. In an earlier analysis of 587 of the donors, V segments were called functional above 56.7% productive rearrangements and were called segregating when the between-donor standard deviation exceeded 5%. A statistical classification framework was built to diagnose cytomegalovirus status from the catalog of TCR beta chain sequences. A later analysis assigned V and J genes by comparing TCR nucleotide sequences with IMGT/GENE-DB human TR gene sequences. In a later analysis, CDR3 sequences and most-parsimonious VDJ recombination scenarios were assigned using the TCRdist pipeline. A later analysis defined each TCR beta chain by its CDR3 amino acid sequence plus V-gene family, and excluded reads lacking a unique V-gene family. As a way to deal with suspected cross-contamination and a sequencing artifact, a later analysis dropped 450 to 700 nucleotide sequences that were highly shared and had low generation probability. In a later analysis, a clonal expansion index was calculated for each public chain from normalized within-repertoire ranks of inferred template counts. In a later analysis, generation probabilities were computed with a VDJ recombination model fitted to out-of-frame rearrangements, and the resulting probabilities were checked against IGoR. In a later analysis, TCR-TCR, TCR-HLA and TCR-CMV co-occurrence was scored with hypergeometric tests, and a repertoire-size bias correction was applied to TCR pairs. In a later analysis, false discovery rates were estimated by permuting HLA or CMV assignments 20 times. In a later analysis, co-occurring TCRs were grouped using DBSCAN, with TCRdist sequence similarity added in when clustering inside HLA-allele-positive subsets. For co-occurrence clustering, repertoires with fewer than 30,000 or more than 120,000 public chains were excluded, along with 4 to 6 repertoires with anomalous nucleotide sharing. Here the immuneACCESS table is served through TCRdb, limited to in-frame sequences with V and J called. Missing clones are a known gap in these copies; in checked studies unresolved V genes cover under half, and the rest lacks a known reason. For V, J and clone size, that table is used; D and trimming come from the DNA. Within this sample are some 130,000 clones, with around 83% of them counted one time only. The ten biggest clones cover under 3.5% of the sample.

Beyond this particular receptor, the publication reports: When HLA alleles, especially DR and DQ, strongly co-occurred, TCR associations were difficult to assign to individual alleles. In a later analysis, HLA-associated TCR beta chains showed more clonal expansion and lower generation probabilities than non-associated chains that were equally common. Most TCR sequences were observed very rarely across donors, whereas some public TCRs were present in many individuals. According to a later analysis, most CMV-associated TCR beta chains appeared to be HLA-restricted, and the HLA associations seemed to be driven largely by CMV exposure. In this cohort, only TCR beta chains were sequenced, and detectable features were limited by the absence of alpha or paired-chain data. Correlated functional status among segregating V segments might be attributable to linkage disequilibrium, but an unknown experimental factor could not be ruled out. In a later analysis, the rate of TCR association differed among HLA loci, with DRB1 alleles having the most associated TCRs and HLA-C alleles having the fewest. The only immune exposure information available for the cohort was CMV serostatus. An earlier analysis of some 590 of the donors showed that most TCR beta V segments appeared in productive rearrangements either about 90% or about 30% of the time, which broadly matched IMGT annotations. Because counts were too low, around 17 rarely observed V segments, including chromosome 9 orphons, were left out of the earlier analysis of 500 to 750 of the donors. A further reported finding was that TCR beta sequences accurately predicted the HLA-A and HLA-B alleles for most subjects in the first cohort. A later analysis reported that several top co-occurrence clusters appeared linked to parvovirus B19, influenza, CMV and Epstein-Barr virus. In both the original and validation cohorts, the classifier was reported to diagnose cytomegalovirus status with high specificity and sensitivity. In the study, about 150 TCR beta chains were listed as associated with cytomegalovirus. The authors suggested that the approach could potentially be extended to other disease states and immunological phenotypes. In a later analysis, 16,951 TCR beta sequences were associated with specific HLA alleles at a false discovery rate of 0.05. A later genetic analysis reported fewer N-insertions in productive TCRs among donors in an Asian-associated ancestry cluster than the approximately 700-donor mean. Because HLA typing was missing for some donors at each locus, association tests included only the typed subset. Presence/absence analyses assumed roughly uniform sequencing depth across donors, an assumption that may not hold. A group of highly shared sequence variants was considered likely to be a technical artifact of the sequencing pipeline. An association between a missense DCLRE1C variant and V-gene and J-gene trimming of TCR beta chains was found in a later genetic analysis and replicated in an independent cohort. Three of the identified cytomegalovirus-associated TCR beta chains were confirmed in vitro to be specific for cytomegalovirus antigens.

The cohort consisted of 600 to 750 healthy bone marrow donors. At the time of sampling, all cohort members were nominally healthy, though unrecorded immune exposures were likely present. The donor was CMV seronegative and was included in the group of over 300 seronegative cohort members. A peripheral blood sample was provided by each donor, and peripheral blood mononuclear cells were used for TCR beta sequencing. Genomic DNA was extracted from the blood cell samples with the Qiagen DNeasy Blood Extraction Kit. The TCR was taken from a man aged 50-60 years in good health and CMV-seronegative. Material for sequencing was PBMCs.

The DNA sequence follows: TGTGCCAGTGGACTCCGCACAGATACGCAGTATTTT. Translated, it reads CASGLRTDTQYF. Rearrangement joined TRBV11-2 to TRBJ2-3; tentative D gene TRBD2, with 5 bases matching. In the germline V gene, CDR1 corresponds to SGHAT and CDR2 to FQNNGV. Measured from the cysteine to the phenylalanine, the CDR3 is 12 residues long. The retained sequence is limited to the CDR3, 36 bases, with the frame set at the first base. The junction carries 8 bases between V and J, which are trimmed by 9 bases and 1 base respectively.